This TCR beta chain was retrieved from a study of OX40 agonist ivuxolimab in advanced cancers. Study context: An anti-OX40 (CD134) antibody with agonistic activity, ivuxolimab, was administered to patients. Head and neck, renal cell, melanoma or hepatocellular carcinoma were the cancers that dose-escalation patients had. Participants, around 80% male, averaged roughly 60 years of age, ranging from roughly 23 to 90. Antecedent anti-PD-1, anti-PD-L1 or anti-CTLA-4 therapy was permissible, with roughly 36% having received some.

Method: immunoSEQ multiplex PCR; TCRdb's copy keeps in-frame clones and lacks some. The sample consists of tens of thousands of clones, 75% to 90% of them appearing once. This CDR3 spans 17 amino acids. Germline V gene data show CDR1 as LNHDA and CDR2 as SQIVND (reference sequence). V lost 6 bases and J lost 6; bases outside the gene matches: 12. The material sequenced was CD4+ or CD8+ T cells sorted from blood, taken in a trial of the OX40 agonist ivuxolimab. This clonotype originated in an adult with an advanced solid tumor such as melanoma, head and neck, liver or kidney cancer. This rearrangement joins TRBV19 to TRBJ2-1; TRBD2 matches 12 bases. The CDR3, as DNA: TGTGCCAGTAGGCGCGGACTAGCGGGGCGCCTTTCCAATGAGCAGTTCTTC. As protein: CASRRGLAGRLSNEQFF.